These T cell receptor beta chains were read from a single sample in a study of graft-versus-host responses after intestinal transplantation. These TCRs' antigens remain unknown. This table comes from immunoSEQ multiplex PCR, and its TCRdb copy is limited to in-frame clones, with some not included. This sample has about 100,000 clones, with roughly nine tenths found just once. The sequencing here drew on unstimulated CD4+ T cells sorted from spleen or lymph node cells, taken before transplant. All receptors derive from a human donor who was the organ donor for an intestinal transplant. Each CDR3 is given with its conserved first and last residue. Fields, in order: V gene, J gene, D gene, clone size, CDR3 protein, CDR3 DNA. D genes are given only for firm matches. Size is stated for part of the rows, as once, few or many counts, or as a class when the clone is expanded.

TRBV7-2	TRBJ1-1	-	once	CASSLMGRNTEAFF	TGTGCCAGCAGCTTAATGGGGAGGAACACTGAAGCTTTCTTT
TRBV10-3	TRBJ1-2	-	-	CAISDIRVGGYTF	TGTGCCATCAGTGATATAAGGGTCGGGGGCTACACCTTC
TRBV9	TRBJ1-4	TRBD1	-	CASSVGTGAGMELFF	TGTGCCAGCAGCGTCGGGACAGGGGCTGGAATGGAACTGTTTTTT
TRBV15	TRBJ1-1	-	-	CATRGGPSEAFF	TGTGCCACCAGAGGTGGACCTAGTGAAGCTTTCTTT
TRBV23-1	TRBJ1-5	-	-	CASSQSKFVSNQPQHF	TGCGCCAGCAGTCAAAGTAAGTTCGTCAGCAATCAGCCCCAGCATTTT
TRBV6-1	TRBJ1-1	-	once	CASRGVSEAFF	TGTGCCAGCAGGGGGGTCTCTGAAGCTTTCTTT
TRBV19	TRBJ2-3	-	-	CASSIAASTDTQYF	TGTGCCAGTAGTATAGCGGCTAGCACAGATACGCAGTATTTT
TRBV12-5	TRBJ2-3	-	-	CASGRGGGPNTQYF	TGTGCTAGTGGGAGGGGAGGGGGGCCTAATACGCAGTATTTT
TRBV4-2	TRBJ2-1	TRBD2	-	CASSQETSGALSSYNEQFF	TGTGCCAGCAGCCAAGAGACTAGCGGGGCCCTCAGCTCCTACAATGAGCAGTTCTTC
TRBV2	TRBJ2-7	TRBD1	-	CASNKDRWSEQYF	TGTGCCAGCAACAAGGACAGGTGGTCCGAGCAGTACTTC
TRBV19	TRBJ1-1	-	few	CASSTPGGEAFF	TGTGCCAGTAGTACCCCTGGGGGTGAAGCTTTCTTT
TRBV6-1	TRBJ1-5	-	-	CASSDRSQGQPQHF	TGTGCCAGCAGTGACCGGAGCCAGGGTCAGCCCCAGCATTTT
TRBV4-2	TRBJ2-3	TRBD2	-	CASSQSTLVAGGTDTQYF	TGTGCCAGCAGCCAGTCGACTCTAGTAGCGGGGGGCACAGATACGCAGTATTTT
TRBV5-1	TRBJ2-5	-	-	CASSLPTGLEETQYF	TGCGCCAGCAGCCTACCTACGGGACTCGAAGAGACCCAGTACTTC
TRBV4-2	TRBJ1-2	TRBD1	-	CASSQERDSYGYTF	TGTGCCAGCAGCCAAGAAAGGGACAGCTATGGCTACACCTTC
TRBV6-1	TRBJ2-6	-	-	CASSEVAFTSGANVLTF	TGTGCCAGCAGTGAAGTGGCATTCACCTCTGGGGCCAACGTCCTGACTTTC
TRBV6-6	TRBJ2-5	-	once	CASKRLIQETQYF	TGTGCCAGCAAACGGCTGATACAAGAGACCCAGTACTTC
TRBV4-1	TRBJ2-5	TRBD1	-	CASSVQGAGETQYF	TGCGCCAGCAGCGTACAGGGGGCAGGGGAGACCCAGTACTTC
TRBV7-2	TRBJ2-1	-	few	CASSYSGTPGYEQFF	TGTGCCAGCAGCTACTCCGGGACTCCCGGTTATGAGCAGTTCTTC
TRBV6-5	TRBJ1-2	-	-	CASRIQTQGIGGYTF	TGTGCCAGCAGGATACAGACCCAGGGGATTGGTGGCTACACCTTC
TRBV5-1	TRBJ2-7	-	-	CASSLTDSHEQYF	TGCGCCAGCAGCTTGACCGACAGCCACGAGCAGTACTTC
TRBV7-9	TRBJ2-7	-	-	CASKKTVDYEQYF	TGTGCCAGCAAAAAGACAGTAGACTACGAGCAGTACTTC